Included here is one T cell receptor beta chain sequence, with context. Antigen specificity is unknown. This entry is derived from a study of shared clonotypes between healthy human individuals. Clones were read by immunoSEQ multiplex PCR, and TCRdb kept only the in-frame ones, dropping some. The sample has millions of clones, roughly 95% seen once. Overall study findings and caveats: Naive CD4 clonotype sharing across four donors was about 5%. Clonotype sharing across donors was expected to vary with sequencing depth.

The ends lost 5 bases at V and 4 bases at J; junction bases unmatched: 8. CDR1 SEHNR and CDR2 FQNEAQ come from the germline V gene (reference sequence). The CDR3 runs to 15 residues. The receptor comes from a man in his late teens or twenties in good health. The J gene is TRBJ2-7, the V gene TRBV7-9, with 10 nucleotides matching TRBD1. Sequencing was performed on naive CD4+ T cells sorted from blood. Specified subset: CD45RA+ positively selected. The CDR3 DNA sequence: TGTGCCAGCAGCCGGACAGGGGGGAACGTATACGAGCAGTACTTC. Protein: CASSRTGGNVYEQYF.